This entry lists 8 T cell receptor beta chains sequenced from one sample in a study of blood T cells in healthy people across ages. A second PCR of 7 to 11 cycles used a sample-barcoded 5' primer and a J-beta primer mix. TCRdb re-derived calls from the 5' RACE reads in MiXCR, one entry per CDR3 protein. The table includes under 950,000 distinct CDR3 sequences, about a fifth detected once. The sequencing sample was made of blood. These receptors were taken from a man in his 70s in good health.

This clonotype was seen only a few times. The genes are TRBV5-1 and TRBJ2-1, with 13 positions matching TRBD2. The junction had 7 bases not matched to a gene; V was cut back by 4 bases and J by 9 bases. The CDR3 consists of 15 residues. CDR1 and CDR2 from the germline V gene are SGHRS and YFSETQ. CDR3 DNA sequence: TGCGCCAGCAGCGCCGGACTAGCGGGAGCGGGTGAGCAGTTCTTC. Translation: CASSAGLAGAGEQFF.

This clonotype has a count of ten or more. The J gene is TRBJ1-2, the V gene TRBV5-5; D unresolved. This CDR3 is 11 amino acids long. CDR1 is SGHKS and CDR2 is YYEKEE in the germline V gene (reference sequence). The CDR3 DNA reads as TGTGCGAGTAGAGCTAACTATGGCTACACCTTC. Encoded protein: CASRANYGYTF.

In this sample, this clonotype turned up a few times. This sequence joins TRBV28 and TRBJ1-2; D is unresolved. This CDR3 spans 13 amino acids. The germline V and J ends were trimmed by 5 bases and 7 bases, with 14 bases remaining between them. Germline V gene lookup returns CDR1 MDHEN and CDR2 SYDVKM. The CDR3 DNA reads TGTGCCAGCAGTCCGCAGGTTGATCGTGGCTACACCTTC. Translation: CASSPQVDRGYTF.

This rearrangement joins TRBV7-9 to TRBJ1-4; 10 bases line up with TRBD1. The CDR3 length is 15 residues. V dropped 5 bases and J dropped 7; count of bases not matched to a gene: 7. Germline V gene sequence: CDR1 SEHNR, CDR2 FQNEAQ (reference sequence). The CDR3 loop is CASSLTGGASEKLFF. CDR3 coding DNA: TGTGCCAGCAGCCTGACAGGGGGCGCGTCTGAAAAACTGTTTTTT.

This chain links TRBV11-2 with TRBJ1-3; no clear D gene. Between the trimmed V and J ends, which lost 1 base and 0 bases, there was a span of 10 bases. The CDR3 length is 16 residues. Germline CDR1 SGHAT, CDR2 FQNNGV. This CDR3 reads CASSLARHLSGNTIYF. The DNA of the CDR3 is TGTGCCAGCAGCTTAGCCCGACACCTCTCTGGAAACACCATATATTTT.

This clonotype came up many times. This chain joins TRBV12-3 or TRBV12-4 and TRBJ1-4; D unresolved. The length of the CDR3 is 13 residues. The ends were cut back, 4 bases at V and 4 bases at J, with 7 bases in the middle. The CDR3 DNA is TGTGCCAGCAGTTACGGGCTTAATGAAAAACTGTTTTTT. It translates to CASSYGLNEKLFF.

The V call is TRBV27, the J call TRBJ1-2; D is unresolved. The length of the CDR3 is 13 residues. Germline CDR1 is MNHEY and CDR2 is SMNVEV (reference sequence). Trimming shortened V by 9 bases and J by 4 bases, and 15 bases separated the two germline ends. For the CDR3, the DNA is TGTGCCAGGAGATTCAAACCGACCTATGGCTACACCTTC. Amino acids: CARRFKPTYGYTF.

A word on this clonotype: A junction boundary mismatches the germline segment, possibly from a read error. The chain uses TRBV7-9 and TRBJ2-1; 10 bases agree with TRBD2. Germline loops: CDR1 SEHNR, CDR2 FQNEAQ (reference sequence). This CDR3 has 15 residues. CDR3: CASSLEGLAHNGQFF. CDR3 in DNA: TGTGCCAGCAGCTTAGAGGGACTAGCGCACAATGGGCAGTTCTTC.